This TCR beta chain was identified in a study of T cells in Graves' hyperthyroidism and ophthalmopathy. Patients aged 18 to 65 with hyperthyroidism were newly diagnosed, with duration under 2 months. Patients were excluded for uncontrolled infection, other autoimmune disease, pregnancy or lactation. For the diagnoses, clinical symptoms, serum thyroxine and TRAb, thyroid ultrasound and orbital computed tomography were used. This clonotype has at least ten counts. What it binds is not known. The investigators amplified TCR beta CDR3 regions from RNA transcripts. When the TCR CDR3 underwent first-round RT-PCR, the HTBI primer set was used. One entry per CDR3 protein results from TCRdb running MiXCR on the multiplex PCR reads. The sample gives roughly 400,000 distinct CDR3 sequences, less than 20% of which show up once; 25% to 30% is in the top ten. The study, taken as a whole, reports: The model anticipated ophthalmopathy a median approximately 6.5 months pre-onset.

Looked up from germline, CDR1 is DFQATT and CDR2 is SNEGSKA (reference sequence). The CDR3 covers 14 residues. Trimming at V came to 0 bases and at J to 4 bases, leaving 1 base not matched to a gene. Sequenced material: blood. The TCR originated in a woman aged 18-29 years with Graves' hyperthyroidism that later progressed to Graves' ophthalmopathy. The J gene is TRBJ1-5, the V gene TRBV20-1; the match to TRBD1 covers 9 bases. CDR3 coding DNA: TGCAGTGCTAGAGAAGGACAGGGGAATCAGCCCCAGCATTTT. It yields the protein CSAREGQGNQPQHF.